Listed below are T cell receptor beta chains from one sample, sequenced in a study of blood T cell repertoires in COVID-19. Profiled with immunoSEQ multiplex PCR; TCRdb holds only in-frame clones, not every one. The sample has 50,000 to 70,000 clones; approximately 92% are singletons. Input material: peripheral blood. The receptors shown here come from a man aged 55 to 70 with acute or convalescent COVID-19. Each CDR3 is given with its conserved first and last residue. The D gene is left open where the match is weak. Clone size is not always given. Where it is, it says once, few, many or a class for expanded clones.

J,V,D,size,DNA,CDR3
TRBJ1-5,TRBV9,NA,NA,TGTGCCAGCAGCGCCCTCCTTAATCAGCCCCAGCATTTT,CASSALLNQPQHF
TRBJ2-2,TRBV28,TRBD2,NA,TGTGCCACGGGGGGGGAATTATACACCGGGGAGCTGTTTTTT,CATGGELYTGELFF
TRBJ1-5,TRBV29-1,TRBD1,NA,TGCAGCTACTCGGGGACAGGCAATCAGCCCCAGCATTTT,CSYSGTGNQPQHF
TRBJ2-7,TRBV6-2/TRBV6-3,TRBD1,NA,TGTGCCAGCAGTTGGGGACAGTCCTACGAGCAGTACTTC,CASSWGQSYEQYF
TRBJ1-3,TRBV28,TRBD1,once,TGTGCCAGCAGGGCTCCGGGACAGCTATTCTCTGGAAACACCATATATTTT,CASRAPGQLFSGNTIYF
TRBJ2-2,TRBV24-1,NA,NA,TGTGCCACCAGTCCCGACAGGGACTTCGGGAAGCTGTTTTTT,CATSPDRDFGKLFF
TRBJ2-1,TRBV6-5,TRBD1,NA,TGTGCCAGCAGGACACAGGGGGAGAATGAGCAGTTCTTC,CASRTQGENEQFF
TRBJ2-7,TRBV18,NA,NA,TGTGCCAGCTCCCCCCCAGGGTCCCCCCACGAGCAGTACTTC,CASSPPGSPHEQYF
TRBJ2-2,TRBV21-1,NA,NA,TGTGCCAGCAGCAAAGGATTAAGGGGTCGGGCCGGGGAGCTGTTTTTT,CASSKGLRGRAGELFF
TRBJ1-5,TRBV24-1,TRBD1,NA,TGTGCCACCAGTGAGGGAGGACAGGGGGCTCGCCAGCCCCAGCATTTT,CATSEGGQGARQPQHF
TRBJ1-2,TRBV27,TRBD1,NA,TGTGCCAGCAGTTTTGGGACAGGCGATTACTATGGCTACACCTTC,CASSFGTGDYYGYTF
TRBJ2-7,TRBV7-9,TRBD2,NA,TGTGCCAGCAGCTCGGTGCGCAGAGGAGCGGGAGGGGAGCCATACGAGCAGTACTTC,CASSSVRRGAGGEPYEQYF
TRBJ1-3,TRBV11-2,NA,NA,TGTGCCAGCAGCTTAGCGAGGGGAAACACCATATATTTT,CASSLARGNTIYF
TRBJ1-4,TRBV5-1,NA,NA,TGCGCCAGCAGGGTGGGCACTAATGAAAAACTGTTTTTT,CASRVGTNEKLFF
TRBJ1-3,TRBV27,NA,NA,TGTGCCAGCAGTTTATGGCCAGGGGCTGGAAACACCATATATTTT,CASSLWPGAGNTIYF
TRBJ1-2,TRBV13,NA,NA,TGTGCCAGCAGCCCGAGTCACTATGGCTACACCTTC,CASSPSHYGYTF
TRBJ1-1,TRBV3-1/TRBV3-2,NA,NA,TGTGCCAGCAGCCAAGATCTTGATGCGGTAAGGTACGGGGCTTTCTTT,CASSQDLDAVRYGAFF
TRBJ1-1,TRBV29-1,NA,NA,TGCAGCGTTTTCGACATTCTTGGTAGTGAAGCTTTCTTT,CSVFDILGSEAFF
TRBJ2-7,TRBV7-8,TRBD1,NA,TGTGCCAGCAGCGGGGGACAGGAGACCCTCTACGAGCAGTACTTC,CASSGGQETLYEQYF
TRBJ2-3,TRBV28,NA,NA,TGTGCCAGCAGTTTATCGGTAGCTCTTACGGGCACAGATACGCAGTATTTT,CASSLSVALTGTDTQYF
TRBJ2-7,TRBV6-5,TRBD1,NA,TGTGCCAGCAGTTACTCTAGGACAGGGTTTGTCGAGCAGTACTTC,CASSYSRTGFVEQYF
TRBJ2-7,TRBV9,TRBD1,NA,TGTGCCAGCAGCGGACAGGGCTCCTACGAGCAGTACTTC,CASSGQGSYEQYF
TRBJ2-1,TRBV5-6,TRBD2,NA,TGTGCCAGCAGCTTGGTAGGTCTAGCGGGAGAAAACTACAATGAGCAGTTCTTC,CASSLVGLAGENYNEQFF
TRBJ2-3,TRBV30,TRBD2,NA,TGTGCCTGGGGCCGACTAGCGGGGAAAGCAGATACGCAGTATTTT,CAWGRLAGKADTQYF
TRBJ1-2,TRBV27,TRBD1,NA,TGTGCCAGCAGTCCCCTCCCAGGGACAGTCTTCTATGGCTACACCTTC,CASSPLPGTVFYGYTF
TRBJ1-6,TRBV27,TRBD1,NA,TGTGCCAGCAGTTTACTTCCGGGACAGTCGAATTCACCCCTCCACTTT,CASSLLPGQSNSPLHF
TRBJ1-2,TRBV19,NA,NA,TGTGCCAGTAGTAGGGACTCTGAGGTCGCTGGCTACACCTTC,CASSRDSEVAGYTF
TRBJ2-1,TRBV11-1,TRBD1,NA,TGTGCCAGCAGCTTAATCGGCAGGGGGAACTACAATGAGCAGTTCTTC,CASSLIGRGNYNEQFF
TRBJ2-4,TRBV28,TRBD2,NA,TGTGCCAGCAGTTTTGACCGGGAGGGCCGAGAAAACATTCAGTACTTC,CASSFDREGRENIQYF
TRBJ1-5,TRBV27,TRBD1,NA,TGTGCCAGCAGGGCCGGGACAGGGCTTCAGCCCCAGCATTTT,CASRAGTGLQPQHF
TRBJ2-3,TRBV5-1,NA,NA,TGCGCCAGCAGCTTGGAGAGGGCGACTAGCACAGATACGCAGTATTTT,CASSLERATSTDTQYF
TRBJ1-4,TRBV5-4,NA,once,TGTGCCAGCAGCGCGGACAGCCGAAATGAAAAACTGTTTTTT,CASSADSRNEKLFF
TRBJ1-2,TRBV5-1,NA,NA,TGCGCCAGCAGCTTGAACAGATATGGCTACACCTTC,CASSLNRYGYTF
TRBJ2-1,TRBV7-2,NA,NA,TGTGCCAGCAGCTTAGCGGGGGGGGCGGGACGCGACAATGAGCAGTTCTTC,CASSLAGGAGRDNEQFF
TRBJ2-1,TRBV7-9,NA,once,TGTGCCAGCAGCTTACTTCAGCGGGACAATGAGCAGTTCTTC,CASSLLQRDNEQFF
TRBJ1-6,TRBV11-1,NA,NA,TGTGCCAGCAGTCTCAGGGAACGTTCACCCCTCCACTTT,CASSLRERSPLHF
TRBJ2-2,TRBV12-5,TRBD2,NA,TGTGCTAGTGGTTTGGTACTTGGGACTAGCGGCGCCGCGAACACCGGGGAGCTGTTTTTT,CASGLVLGTSGAANTGELFF
TRBJ2-7,TRBV6-1,NA,NA,TGTGCCAGCAGTGAAAATACACATCAGTACGAGCAGTACTTC,CASSENTHQYEQYF
TRBJ1-2,TRBV7-8,TRBD1,NA,TGTGCCAGCAGCTTAGGACAGGGTCTCGGCTACACCTTC,CASSLGQGLGYTF
TRBJ2-7,TRBV9,TRBD2,NA,TGTGCCAGCAGCGGGAGGGCTAGCGGGAGCCAACGCGAGCAGTACTTC,CASSGRASGSQREQYF
TRBJ1-5,TRBV27,NA,NA,TGTGCCAGCAGTTTATGGGGCAGTCAGCCCCAGCATTTT,CASSLWGSQPQHF
TRBJ1-4,TRBV30,NA,NA,TGTGCCTGGACTATTACAGGGATTAATGAAAAACTGTTTTTT,CAWTITGINEKLFF
TRBJ1-5,TRBV27,TRBD1,once,TGTGCCAGCAGTTTATACGGACAGGGGAAGGATCAGCCCCAGCATTTT,CASSLYGQGKDQPQHF
TRBJ2-7,TRBV7-9,TRBD1,NA,TGTGCCAGCAGCTCCGGGACAGGGATTTCCTACGAGCAGTACTTC,CASSSGTGISYEQYF
TRBJ1-1,TRBV13,NA,NA,TGTGCCAGCACCTCACAGGAAAACACTGAAGCTTTCTTT,CASTSQENTEAFF
TRBJ1-6,TRBV19,NA,NA,TGTGCCAGTAGCCCCTCCAGAAATTCACCCCTCCACTTT,CASSPSRNSPLHF
TRBJ2-7,TRBV12-3/TRBV12-4,NA,once,TGTGCCAGCAGTTTAGGGCAGAACTACGAGCAGTACTTC,CASSLGQNYEQYF
TRBJ1-6,TRBV11-3,NA,NA,TGTGCCAGCAGCTTTGGGGGGTTGGTTTCACCCCTCCACTTT,CASSFGGLVSPLHF
TRBJ2-7,TRBV5-6,NA,NA,TGTGCCAGCAGCTTTCACCGGGGGTCCTACGAGCAGTACTTC,CASSFHRGSYEQYF
TRBJ1-3,TRBV4-2,TRBD1,NA,TGTGCCAGCAGCCGACCGGGACAGGGGGCAGGAAACACCATATATTTT,CASSRPGQGAGNTIYF
TRBJ2-7,TRBV24-1,NA,NA,TGTGCCACCAGTGGAAGAGGGAGCTACGAGCAGTACTTC,CATSGRGSYEQYF
TRBJ2-5,TRBV5-6,NA,NA,TGTGCCAGCAGCTTCCAGGTTTCAGAGACCCAGTACTTC,CASSFQVSETQYF
TRBJ1-2,TRBV28,TRBD1,NA,TGTGCCAGCAGAACAACAGGGGTCTATGGCTACACCTTC,CASRTTGVYGYTF
TRBJ2-7,TRBV2,TRBD1,NA,TGTGCCAGCAGTGAAGTCGTGACAGGGGCCGGAGAGCAGTACTTC,CASSEVVTGAGEQYF